The clone carrying this T cell receptor (beta chain) was observed many times. The time point denotes: longitudinal time-point 1 (baseline). The data were obtained in a study of neurological immune-mediated disorders. TCRdb called the 5' RACE reads again in MiXCR, with one record for every CDR3 protein. The data hold 71,000 or so distinct CDR3 sequences, with roughly 15% observed a single time. J was trimmed by 6 bases and V by 1 base; bases with no gene match: 8. The CDR3 is 16 amino acids. The V gene's germline CDR1 is SEHNR and CDR2 FQNEAQ (reference sequence). This clonotype was obtained from a female donor with HTLV-1-associated myelopathy (HAM/TSP). The sample taken for sequencing was PBMCs. The chain joins TRBV7-9 to TRBJ2-5; the match to TRBD1 covers 10 bases. CDR3 residues: CASSLGVTGGAQTQYF. In DNA, the CDR3 is TGTGCCAGCAGCTTAGGGGTGACAGGGGGCGCCCAGACCCAGTACTTC. The full variable domain, completed using reference TRBV7-9 and TRBJ2-5, is DTGVSQNPRHKITKRGQNVTFRCDPISEHNRLYWYRQTLGQGPEFLTYFQNEAQLEKSRLLSDRFSAERPKGSFSTLEIQRTEQGDSAMYLCASSLGVTGGAQTQYFGPGTRLLVL.